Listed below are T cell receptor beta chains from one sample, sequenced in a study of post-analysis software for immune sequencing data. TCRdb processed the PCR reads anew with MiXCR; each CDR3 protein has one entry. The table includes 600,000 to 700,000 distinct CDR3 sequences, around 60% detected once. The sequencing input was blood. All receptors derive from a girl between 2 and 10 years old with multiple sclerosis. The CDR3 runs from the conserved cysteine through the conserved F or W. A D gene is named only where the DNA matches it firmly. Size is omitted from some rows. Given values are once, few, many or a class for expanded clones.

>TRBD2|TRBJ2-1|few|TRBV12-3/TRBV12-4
TGTGCCAGCAGTTTGGGGTCTAGCGGGCTCTACAATGAGCAGTTCTTC
CASSLGSSGLYNEQFF
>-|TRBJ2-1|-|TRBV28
TGTGCCAGCAGTTTGCGGACCGTCCCGGAATATGAGCAGTTCTTC
CASSLRTVPEYEQFF
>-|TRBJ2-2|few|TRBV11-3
TGTGCCAGCAGCAACCAGGGGTGGTCGAACACCGGGGAGCTGTTTTTT
CASSNQGWSNTGELFF
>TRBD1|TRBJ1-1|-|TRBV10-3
TGTGCCATCAGTGAGGGACAGGGAGTAGCTGAAGCTTTCTTT
CAISEGQGVAEAFF
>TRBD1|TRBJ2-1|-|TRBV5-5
TGTGCCAGCAGTATCACCCGGGACAGGGGACTAGTAAACAATGAGCAGTTCTTC
CASSITRDRGLVNNEQFF
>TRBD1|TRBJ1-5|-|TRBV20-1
TGCAGTGCTAGAAAACACGGGACAGGGCGTAATCAGCCCCAGCATTTT
CSARKHGTGRNQPQHF
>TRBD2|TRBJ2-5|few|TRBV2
TGTGCCAGCAGTATATTAGCGGGGGAGACCCAGTACTTC
CASSILAGETQYF
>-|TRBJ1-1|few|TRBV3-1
TGTGCCAGCAGCCAAGGGGGCCGAGGCGCTGAAGCTTTCTTT
CASSQGGRGAEAFF
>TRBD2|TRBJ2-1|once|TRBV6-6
TGTGCCAGCAGTCTTATCCTAGCGGGAGTCCAAAATGAGCAGTTCTTC
CASSLILAGVQNEQFF
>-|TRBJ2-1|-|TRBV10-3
TGTGCCCCCAAGGGGTCACGGTCCTACAATGAGCAGTTCTTC
CAPKGSRSYNEQFF
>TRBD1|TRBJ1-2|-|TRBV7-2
TGTGCCAGCAGCTTAGATGGGACAGGCCTTATTTCTAACTATGGCTACACCTTC
CASSLDGTGLISNYGYTF
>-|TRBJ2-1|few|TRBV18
TGTGCCAGCTCGGGGATGGATCGCGGAAATGAGCAGTTCTTC
CASSGMDRGNEQFF
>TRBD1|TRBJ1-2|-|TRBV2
TGTGCCAGGGGGACAGGGGATTCGTCCTTCTATGGCTACACCTTC
CARGTGDSSFYGYTF
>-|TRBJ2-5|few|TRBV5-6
TGTGCCAGCAGCTCTAGGGGGGCCCCAGAGACCCAGTACTTC
CASSSRGAPETQYF
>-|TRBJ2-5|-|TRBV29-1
TGCAGCGTTGAGGGCGACAATGAGCAGTACTTC
CSVEGDNEQYF
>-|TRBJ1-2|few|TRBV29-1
TGCAGCGTTGAAACAGGAGCTTATGGCTACACCTTC
CSVETGAYGYTF
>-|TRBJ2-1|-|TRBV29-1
TGCAGCGTTGTCGCGCAGTCGAGCTCCTACAATGAGCAGTTCTTC
CSVVAQSSSYNEQFF
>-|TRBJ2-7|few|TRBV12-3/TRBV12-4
TGTGCCAGCAGTTTCCAGGGTTCCAGAGAGCAGTACTTC
CASSFQGSREQYF
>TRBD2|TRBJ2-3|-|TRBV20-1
TGCAGTGCTAGCGGGGGACTAGCGGGGGGAAGTTCATATACGCAGTATTTT
CSASGGLAGGSSYTQYF
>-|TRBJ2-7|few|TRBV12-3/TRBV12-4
TGTGCCAGCAGTTTGCTATATTACGAGCAGTACTTC
CASSLLYYEQYF
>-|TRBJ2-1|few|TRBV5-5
TGTGCCAGCAGCTTGCAATACAATGAGCAGTTCTTC
CASSLQYNEQFF
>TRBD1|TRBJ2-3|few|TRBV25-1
TGTGCCAGCAGTGAACTTAGGACAGGGGGCACAGATACGCAGTATTTT
CASSELRTGGTDTQYF
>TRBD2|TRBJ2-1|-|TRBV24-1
TGTGCCACCAGTCCCGCCCAGCGGGGCTACAATGAGCAGTTCTTC
CATSPAQRGYNEQFF
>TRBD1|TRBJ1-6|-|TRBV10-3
TGTGCCATCAGTGAGCGACAGGGATGGGGCCACTTT
CAISERQGWGHF
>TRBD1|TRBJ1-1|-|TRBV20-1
TGCAGTGCTAGACCGAGTGACAGGGTTACTGAAGCTTTCTTT
CSARPSDRVTEAFF
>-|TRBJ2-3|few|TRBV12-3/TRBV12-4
TGTGCCAGCAGTCTACTAGGGAATACGCAGTATTTT
CASSLLGNTQYF
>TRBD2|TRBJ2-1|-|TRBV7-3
TGTGCCAGCAGCCCTGCGGGGGGCACAAGTGAGCAGTTCTTC
CASSPAGGTSEQFF
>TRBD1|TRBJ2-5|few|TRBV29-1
TGCAGCGTTGAAGGAGACAGGGTTCAAGAGACCCAGTACTTC
CSVEGDRVQETQYF
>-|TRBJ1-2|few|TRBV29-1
TGCAGCGTTCTGTTGCAGGGACCCTATGGCTACACCTTC
CSVLLQGPYGYTF
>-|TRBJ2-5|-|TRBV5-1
TGCGCCAGCAGCTTGGTAGGAGGACCCCCAGAGACCCAGTACTTC
CASSLVGGPPETQYF
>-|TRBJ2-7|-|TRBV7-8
TGTGCCAGCAGCGACTGGGACCGAACCTACGAGCAGTACTTC
CASSDWDRTYEQYF
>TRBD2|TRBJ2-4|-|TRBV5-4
TGTGCCAGCAGCTCGGGACTAGCGGGAGGTGGAAACATTCAGTACTTC
CASSSGLAGGGNIQYF
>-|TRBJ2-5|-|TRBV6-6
TGTGCCAGCAGCTTCGGGCAGGGCAGAAGCTCTCAAGAGACCCAGTACTTC
CASSFGQGRSSQETQYF
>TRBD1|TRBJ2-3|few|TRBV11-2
TGTGCCAGCAGCTTAGTGGGACAGGGGGTGGCAGATACGCAGTATTTT
CASSLVGQGVADTQYF
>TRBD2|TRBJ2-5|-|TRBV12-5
TGTGCTAGTGGTTTGGTGGTGACTAGCCGTTCAGAGACCCAGTACTTC
CASGLVVTSRSETQYF
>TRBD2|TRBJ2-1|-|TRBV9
TGTGCCAGCAGCTTAACTAGCGGGAGTTCCCAAAGTGAGCAGTTCTTC
CASSLTSGSSQSEQFF
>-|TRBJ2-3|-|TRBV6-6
TGTGCCAGCAGTTACAGGGGGGCGGATACGCAGTATTTT
CASSYRGADTQYF
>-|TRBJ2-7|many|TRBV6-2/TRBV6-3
TGTGCCAGCAGTTACTCTGAAAGGGGCGAGCAGTACTTC
CASSYSERGEQYF
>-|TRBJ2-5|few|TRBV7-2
TGTGCCAGCAGCTTAGATCGGCTAGCGTTGAAGCAGTACTTC
CASSLDRLALKQYF
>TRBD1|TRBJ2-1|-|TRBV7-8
TGTGCCAGCAGCTTAATGACAGGGGACAATGAGCAGTTCTTC
CASSLMTGDNEQFF
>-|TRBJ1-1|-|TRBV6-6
TGTGCCAGCAGTCCCACCCTGGACTGGGCGAACACTGAAGCTTTCTTT
CASSPTLDWANTEAFF
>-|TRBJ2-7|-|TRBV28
TGTGCCAGCAGTTTAACCAACAACGGGGTGTACGAGCAGTACTTC
CASSLTNNGVYEQYF
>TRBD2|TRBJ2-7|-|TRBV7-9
TGTGCCAGCAGCTCACGGACTAGCGGGATTCTCTACGAGCAGTACTTC
CASSSRTSGILYEQYF
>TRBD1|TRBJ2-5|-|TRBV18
TGTGCCAGCTCACCTAGACAGGGACGCCGAATTAACCAAGAGATCCAGTACTTC
CASSPRQGRRINQEIQYF
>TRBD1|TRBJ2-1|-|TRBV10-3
TGTGCCATGTCGTGGGACAGCTCCTACAATGAGCAGTTCTTC
CAMSWDSSYNEQFF
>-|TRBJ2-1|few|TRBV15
TGTGCCACCAGCAGAGATCCATTCAATGAGCAGTTCTTC
CATSRDPFNEQFF
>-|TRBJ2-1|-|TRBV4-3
TGCGCCAGCAGCCTCCATCGGGGGGCCGATGAGCAGTTCTTC
CASSLHRGADEQFF
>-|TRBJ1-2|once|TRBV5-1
TGCGCCAGCAGCTTGGGTCCGGGCTATGGCTACACCTTC
CASSLGPGYGYTF
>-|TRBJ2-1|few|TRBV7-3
TGTGCCAGCAGCGGTCGACATGGTGAGCAGTTCTTC
CASSGRHGEQFF
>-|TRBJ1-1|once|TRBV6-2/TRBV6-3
TGTGCCAGCAAACCGACAGGCTTGAACACTGAAGCTTTCTTT
CASKPTGLNTEAFF